This T cell receptor (beta chain) was captured in a study of identical twins. V was shortened by 0 bases and J by 3 bases, with 10 bases between the two germline ends. Germline lookup yields CDR1 SGHRS and CDR2 YFSETQ. The CDR3 runs 16 residues. TCRdb recomputed calls from the 5' RACE reads with MiXCR, one row per CDR3 protein. The data show 400,000 to 500,000 distinct CDR3 sequences, around 15% seen once. The data were also submitted as part of a second study, on yellow fever vaccine responses in identical twins.

The chain uses TRBV5-1 and TRBJ2-6; D is ambiguous. Material: CD4+ T cells sorted from blood. The TCR originated in a woman younger than 30 in good health. The CDR3 coding sequence is TGCGCCAGCAGCTTGGGTACACTCATTGGGGCCAACGTCCTGACTTTC. This gives the protein CASSLGTLIGANVLTF. Full variable domain (outside the CDR3, taken from reference TRBV5-1 and TRBJ2-6): KAGVTQTPRYLIKTRGQQVTLSCSPISGHRSVSWYQQTPGQGLQFLFEYFSETQRNKGNFPGRFSGRQFSNSRSEMNVSTLELGDSALYLCASSLGTLIGANVLTFGAGSRLTVL.